Listed here are 6 T cell receptor beta chains from one sample, sequenced in a study of human versus mouse CDR3 diversity and MHC coevolution (dated by TCRdb to about 2017). The receptor library was made with the immunoSEQ multiplex PCR assay. This is the immuneACCESS table as TCRdb keeps it, with only in-frame sequences that have V and J called. A part of the clones is gone; compared with another copy, unresolved V genes explain less than half, and the rest is unexplained. The table for this sample lists about 81,000 clones; about 94% of them were counted only once. Together, the top ten hold around 1.5% of the sample. Sequencing was performed on naive CD4+ T cells from blood. Explained via the paper, the cell subset or site label denotes: CD45RO-negative CD62L-positive naive CD4 T cells. These receptors came from a person aged 25 to 75 in good health.

V gene TRBV30 combines with J gene TRBJ1-6, with TRBD1 matching 8 bases. Germline V gene data show CDR1 as GTSNPN and CDR2 as SVGIG (reference sequence). This CDR3 contains 17 residues. The V segment lost 3 bases and the J segment 0 bases; nucleotides outside the gene matches: 7. In DNA form, the CDR3 reads TGTGCCTGGAGGGCCAGGGGGCAGAGCTCCTATAATTCACCCCTCCACTTT. This sequence encodes CAWRARGQSSYNSPLHF. The full variable domain, rest sourced from reference TRBV30 and TRBJ1-6, is SQTIHQWPATLVQPVGSPLSLECTVEGTSNPNLYWYRQAAGRGLQLLFYSVGIGQISSEVPQNLSASRPQDRQFILSSKKLLLSDSGFYLCAWRARGQSSYNSPLHFGNGTRLTVT.

The chain is built from TRBV4-2 and TRBJ2-7; D not certain. In germline, CDR1 is LGHNA, CDR2 YNFKEQ. This CDR3 is built from 13 residues. Trimming pared 1 base from V and 7 bases from J, leaving 11 bases between. CDR3 residues: CASSQVPGWEQYF. CDR3 in DNA: TGTGCCAGCAGCCAAGTACCAGGCTGGGAGCAGTACTTC.

The CDR3 nucleotides are TGTGCCAGTAGTATAGAGGGGACAGCTCACTACAATGAGCAGTTCTTC. It is translated as CASSIEGTAHYNEQFF. The V gene is TRBV19, the J gene TRBJ2-1; 7 bases are shared with TRBD1. The trim removed 0 bases at V and 3 bases at J, leaving 5 bases unmatched. There are 16 residues in the CDR3. Germline V gene data show CDR1 as LNHDA and CDR2 as SQIVND (reference sequence).

The CDR3 DNA reads TGTGCCAGCACTTCAGACAGGGCCGGAATGAGTGGAAACACCATATATTTT. Protein sequence: CASTSDRAGMSGNTIYF. The chain recombines TRBV2 with TRBJ1-3; 7 positions agree with TRBD1. V was pared by 7 bases and J by 3 bases, with 15 bases of the junction left unmatched. This CDR3 spans 17 amino acids. Looked up from germline, CDR1 is SNHLY and CDR2 is FYNNEI.

This chain uses TRBV7-9 with TRBJ2-7; 7 bases fit TRBD2. V trimming: 5 bases; J trimming: 3 bases; junction bases outside the gene matches: 4. CDR1 SEHNR and CDR2 FQNEAQ come from the germline V gene (reference sequence). This CDR3 spans 13 amino acids. The CDR3 nucleotides read TGTGCCAGCAGCGGGGGGGGATACTACGAGCAGTACTTC. Translated, it gives CASSGGGYYEQYF.

The chain combines TRBV18 with TRBJ2-1; 7 nucleotides agree with TRBD2. This CDR3 is built from 15 residues. Germline V lookup: CDR1 KGHSH, CDR2 LQKENI. Losses at the gene ends were 8 bases for V and 7 bases for J; bases not matched to a gene: 14. This chain's CDR3 is CASAKVAGVQNEQFF. CDR3 sequence (DNA): TGTGCCAGCGCGAAAGTCGCGGGAGTTCAAAATGAGCAGTTCTTC.